This T cell receptor (beta chain) was profiled in a study of T cells in Graves' hyperthyroidism and ophthalmopathy. V was pared by 1 base and J by 1 base, with 10 bases between. The V gene's germline CDR1 is LGHNA and CDR2 YSLEER. The CDR3 loop spans 15 amino acids. What was amplified from RNA transcripts were TCR beta CDR3 regions. HTBI primers were employed in a first-round RT-PCR of the TCR CDR3. TCRdb recomputed calls from the multiplex PCR reads with MiXCR, one row per CDR3 protein. The sample records about 420,000 distinct CDR3 sequences, 15% to 19% being singletons. Sequenced input: blood. The chain uses TRBV4-3 and TRBJ1-1, with unresolved D. This receptor was identified in a woman between 18 and 29 years old with Graves' hyperthyroidism. CDR3 bases: TGCGCCAGCAGCCAAGTGTTACGAGGGAACACTGAAGCTTTCTTT. It translates to CASSQVLRGNTEAFF.